The rows below give T cell receptor beta chains drawn from one sample of a study of blood T cell repertoires in COVID-19. The data were produced by immunoSEQ multiplex PCR, yet TCRdb's version contains in-frame clones alone and is incomplete. The sample contains some 530,000 clones, about nine tenths of which appear only once. Specimen: PBMCs or T cells enriched from blood (not recorded which). These receptors originate from a woman aged 55 to 70 who had recovered from COVID-19. Both conserved end residues are part of each CDR3. The D gene is left open where the match is weak. The size entry is marked missing in some rows and otherwise reads once, few, many or a size class.

>NA|TRBV4-1|TRBJ1-5|NA
CASSQDSGGRGNQPQHF
TGCGCCAGCAGCCAAGATAGCGGGGGGCGCGGGAATCAGCCCCAGCATTTT
>NA|TRBV28|TRBJ2-5|NA
CASSFRDRETQYF
TGTGCCAGCAGTTTTCGGGATCGAGAGACCCAGTACTTC
>NA|TRBV28|TRBJ1-2|TRBD1
CASSPPGQGYGYTF
TGTGCCAGCAGTCCCCCGGGACAGGGGTATGGCTACACCTTC
>NA|TRBV7-9|TRBJ2-2|NA
CASSFSANTGELFF
TGTGCCAGCAGCTTCAGCGCGAACACCGGGGAGCTGTTTTTT
>NA|TRBV7-2|TRBJ2-4|NA
CASSRGGAPGQNIQYF
TGTGCCAGCAGCAGGGGGGGGGCGCCCGGTCAAAACATTCAGTACTTC
>NA|TRBV27|TRBJ2-4|TRBD1
CASSTEGGLGKNIQYF
TGTGCCAGCTCAACTGAAGGGGGCCTAGGCAAAAACATTCAGTACTTC
>NA|TRBV19|TRBJ1-1|TRBD1
CASSTYRGIYTEAFF
TGTGCCAGTAGTACGTACAGGGGGATATACACTGAAGCTTTCTTT
>NA|TRBV14|TRBJ1-1|NA
CASSHLQNSGTPPREAFF
TGTGCCAGCAGCCACCTACAGAACTCCGGGACACCACCTCGGGAAGCTTTCTTT
>NA|TRBV28|TRBJ2-5|TRBD2
CASSPGAGAGETQYF
TGTGCCAGCAGTCCGGGAGCGGGGGCCGGGGAGACCCAGTACTTC
>NA|TRBV10-3|TRBJ2-3|NA
CAISASGGTDTQYF
TGTGCCATCAGTGCGTCAGGGGGCACAGATACGCAGTATTTT
>NA|TRBV7-2|TRBJ2-5|TRBD2
CASSFGVSGGPHQETQYF
TGTGCCAGCAGCTTTGGGGTTAGCGGGGGGCCTCACCAAGAGACCCAGTACTTC
>few|TRBV6-5|TRBJ1-1|TRBD1
CASRTGRNTEAFF
TGTGCCAGCAGGACAGGGAGGAACACTGAAGCTTTCTTT
>NA|TRBV4-1|TRBJ1-1|NA
CASSFIAGGRTEAFF
TGCGCCAGCAGCTTTATAGCGGGGGGGCGAACTGAAGCTTTCTTT
>NA|TRBV14|TRBJ1-5|NA
CASNAGTNQPQHF
TGTGCCAGCAACGCAGGTACTAATCAGCCCCAGCATTTT
>NA|TRBV4-1|TRBJ1-2|TRBD1
CASTVGVGRGDFGYTF
TGCGCCAGCACCGTAGGGGTGGGCAGGGGGGATTTTGGCTACACCTTC
>NA|TRBV3-1/TRBV3-2|TRBJ1-5|NA
CASSQVVGGGPQHF
TGTGCCAGCAGCCAAGTCGTAGGGGGTGGGCCCCAGCATTTT
>NA|TRBV3-1/TRBV3-2|TRBJ2-3|NA
CASSHTGSDTQYF
TGTGCCAGCAGCCATACAGGCTCAGATACGCAGTATTTT
>few|TRBV24-1|TRBJ1-1|NA
CATSDSGRGFTEAFF
TGTGCCACCAGTGATTCTGGACGGGGATTCACTGAAGCTTTCTTT
>NA|TRBV5-1|TRBJ1-3|TRBD1
CASSFSAGGGNTIYF
TGCGCCAGCAGCTTTTCCGCAGGGGGAGGAAACACCATATATTTT
>NA|TRBV7-8|TRBJ1-3|NA
CASSATGHGGNTIYF
TGTGCCAGCAGCGCTACGGGACACGGTGGAAACACCATATATTTT
>NA|TRBV9|TRBJ2-2|TRBD2
CASSVTGGTGELFF
TGTGCCAGCAGCGTAACGGGGGGAACCGGGGAGCTGTTTTTT
>NA|TRBV7-2|TRBJ1-4|NA
CASSLGTSNEKLFF
TGTGCCAGCAGCTTAGGGACAAGTAATGAAAAACTGTTTTTT
>NA|TRBV6-7|TRBJ1-2|NA
CASREPCGHGENYGYTF
TGTGCCAGCAGGGAGCCCTGTGGACATGGGGAAAACTATGGCTACACCTTC
>NA|TRBV29-1|TRBJ1-2|NA
CSVDIRPNNYGYTF
TGCAGCGTTGACATCAGGCCCAATAACTATGGCTACACCTTC
>NA|TRBV6-5|TRBJ1-1|NA
CATRAFGNPEAFF
TGTGCCACCCGAGCATTCGGGAACCCTGAAGCTTTCTTT
>NA|TRBV7-8|TRBJ2-2|NA
CASSGSGWDTGELFF
TGTGCCAGCAGCGGAAGCGGGTGGGACACCGGGGAGCTGTTTTTT
>NA|TRBV5-5|TRBJ2-3|NA
CASSRIRGDTQYF
TGTGCCAGCAGCCGCATCCGAGGAGATACGCAGTATTTT
>once|TRBV14|TRBJ1-4|TRBD1
CASSRDRNEKLFF
TGTGCCAGCAGCAGGGACAGGAATGAAAAACTGTTTTTT
>NA|TRBV5-1|TRBJ1-6|NA
CASSFVGRDSPLHF
TGCGCCAGCAGCTTTGTGGGCAGAGATTCACCCCTCCACTTT
>many|TRBV19|TRBJ1-4|TRBD1
CASSKISGTGGTNEKLFF
TGTGCCAGTAGCAAGATCTCCGGGACAGGGGGAACCAATGAAAAACTGTTTTTT
>once|TRBV5-8|TRBJ1-5|NA
CASSLGGIPRQPQHF
TGTGCCAGCAGCTTGGGAGGGATTCCGAGGCAGCCCCAGCATTTT
>NA|TRBV7-9|TRBJ1-4|NA
CASSYSTQVKGWNEKLFF
TGTGCCAGCAGCTACTCAACGCAAGTCAAGGGGTGGAATGAAAAACTGTTTTTT
>NA|TRBV13|TRBJ1-1|TRBD1
CASSFPGGGRSVNTEAFF
TGTGCCAGCAGCTTCCCGGGAGGGGGCAGGTCCGTGAACACTGAAGCTTTCTTT
>NA|TRBV6-5|TRBJ2-7|TRBD1
CASTLIQGAIAEQYF
TGTGCCAGCACCTTAATACAGGGGGCGATAGCCGAGCAGTACTTC
>once|TRBV27|TRBJ1-1|TRBD1
CASGRTGVNTEAFF
TGTGCCAGCGGACGGACAGGGGTGAACACTGAAGCTTTCTTT
>NA|TRBV6-5|TRBJ1-3|NA
CAGAEPAHSGNTIYF
TGTGCCGGGGCTGAACCCGCTCACTCTGGAAACACCATATATTTT
>NA|TRBV7-2|TRBJ2-1|NA
CASSPTAGGSYNEQFF
TGTGCCAGCAGCCCTACCGCCGGGGGATCCTACAATGAGCAGTTCTTC
>once|TRBV19|TRBJ1-2|TRBD1
CASSVQGGHGYTF
TGTGCCAGTAGTGTACAGGGGGGTCATGGCTACACCTTC
>few|TRBV7-8|TRBJ1-4|NA
CASSQGFANEKLFF
TGTGCCAGCAGCCAGGGGTTTGCGAATGAAAAACTGTTTTTT
>NA|TRBV4-1|TRBJ1-5|NA
CASSPGAQGYQPQHF
TGCGCCAGCAGCCCGGGCGCGCAGGGGTATCAGCCCCAGCATTTT
>NA|TRBV10-2|TRBJ1-3|NA
CASSEWASPSGNTIYF
TGCGCCAGCAGTGAGTGGGCATCACCCTCTGGAAACACCATATATTTT
>NA|TRBV10-3|TRBJ1-2|TRBD1
CAIRRTGGFGYTF
TGTGCCATCAGACGGACAGGGGGATTTGGCTACACCTTC
>NA|TRBV7-2|TRBJ2-2|TRBD2
CASSSRASGGMNTGELFF
TGTGCCAGCAGCAGTAGGGCTAGCGGGGGGATGAACACCGGGGAGCTGTTTTTT
>NA|TRBV2|TRBJ1-3|NA
CASSLNRYGNTIYF
TGTGCCAGTTCCCTAAACAGATATGGAAACACCATATATTTT
>NA|TRBV5-1|TRBJ1-5|NA
CASSPSGTLNQPQHF
TGCGCCAGCAGCCCAAGCGGGACCCTCAATCAGCCCCAGCATTTT
>once|TRBV18|TRBJ2-5|TRBD2
CASSPKQLAGVWGQETQYF
TGTGCCAGCTCACCAAAACAACTAGCGGGGGTTTGGGGTCAAGAGACCCAGTACTTC
>NA|TRBV5-6|TRBJ1-2|NA
CASSLGEGFGYTF
TGTGCCAGCAGCCTCGGAGAGGGTTTTGGCTACACCTTC
>NA|TRBV2|TRBJ1-5|NA
CASTQSTGQPQHF
TGTGCCAGCACCCAATCGACGGGGCAGCCCCAGCATTTT
>NA|TRBV6-5|TRBJ1-2|TRBD1
CASSYSDRGPHYGYTF
TGTGCCAGCAGTTACTCAGACAGGGGGCCTCACTATGGCTACACCTTC
>NA|TRBV27|TRBJ1-2|NA
CASSLSAFYGYTF
TGTGCCAGCAGTTTATCAGCGTTCTATGGCTACACCTTC
>once|TRBV5-6|TRBJ1-4|TRBD1
CASSNPDRGNEKLFF
TGTGCCAGCAGCAACCCGGACAGGGGAAATGAAAAACTGTTTTTT